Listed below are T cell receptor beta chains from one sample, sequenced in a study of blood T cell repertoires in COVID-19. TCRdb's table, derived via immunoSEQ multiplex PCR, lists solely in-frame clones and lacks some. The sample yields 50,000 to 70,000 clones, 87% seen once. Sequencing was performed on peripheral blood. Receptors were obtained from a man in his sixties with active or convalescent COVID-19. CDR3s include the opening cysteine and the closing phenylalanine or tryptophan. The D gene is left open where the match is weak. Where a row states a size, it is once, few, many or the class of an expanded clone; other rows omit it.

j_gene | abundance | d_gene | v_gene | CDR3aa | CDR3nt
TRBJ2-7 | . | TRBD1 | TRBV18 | CASSPGQGLNEQYF | TGTGCCAGCTCACCGGGACAGGGGTTGAACGAGCAGTACTTC
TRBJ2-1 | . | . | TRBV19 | CASSLDPSSYNEQFF | TGTGCCAGTAGTCTAGACCCGAGCTCCTACAATGAGCAGTTCTTC
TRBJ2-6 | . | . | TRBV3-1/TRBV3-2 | CASSHLSGANVLTF | TGTGCCAGCAGCCATCTGTCTGGGGCCAACGTCCTGACTTTC
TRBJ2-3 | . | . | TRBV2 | CASSGLFGGKGDTQYF | TGTGCCAGCAGCGGACTGTTCGGCGGGAAGGGGGATACGCAGTATTTT
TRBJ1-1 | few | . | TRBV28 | CASRRPGLGAFF | TGTGCCAGCAGAAGACCGGGACTCGGAGCTTTCTTT
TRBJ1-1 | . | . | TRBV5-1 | CASSFVGGRTEAFF | TGCGCCAGCAGCTTCGTGGGGGGACGGACTGAAGCTTTCTTT
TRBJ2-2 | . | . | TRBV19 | CASSMSISDTGELFF | TGTGCCAGTAGTATGTCTATTAGTGACACCGGGGAGCTGTTTTTT
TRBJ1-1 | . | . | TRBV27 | CASSLYRDEGAEAFF | TGTGCCAGCAGTTTATACCGGGACGAGGGGGCTGAAGCTTTCTTT
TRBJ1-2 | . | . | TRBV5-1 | CASRSSISGYGYTF | TGCGCCAGCAGATCCTCCATCAGTGGCTATGGCTACACCTTC
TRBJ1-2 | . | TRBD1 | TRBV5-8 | CASSRGQRSYGYTF | TGTGCCAGCAGCCGGGGACAGAGAAGCTATGGCTACACCTTC